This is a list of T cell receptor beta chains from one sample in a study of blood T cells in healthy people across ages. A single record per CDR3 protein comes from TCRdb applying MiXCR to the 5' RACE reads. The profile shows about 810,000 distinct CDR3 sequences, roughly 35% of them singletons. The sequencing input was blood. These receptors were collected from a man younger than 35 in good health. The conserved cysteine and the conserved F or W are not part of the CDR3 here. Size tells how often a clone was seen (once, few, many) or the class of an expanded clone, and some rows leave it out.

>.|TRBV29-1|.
SVEGTGVGSYNEQY
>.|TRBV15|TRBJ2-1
ATSRGGGGRVNEQF
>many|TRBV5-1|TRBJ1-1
ASSLDRGNTEAF
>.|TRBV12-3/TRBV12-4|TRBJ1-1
ASSSPGVDTEAF
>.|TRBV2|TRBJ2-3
ASSEAPFTGSTDTQY
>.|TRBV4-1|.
ASSQDFGPYQETQF
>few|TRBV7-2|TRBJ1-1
ASSLQGEAF
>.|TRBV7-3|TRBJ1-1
ASSFDRGAEAF
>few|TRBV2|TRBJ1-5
ASRGVSNQPQH
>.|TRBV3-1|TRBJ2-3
ASSRGVTTDTQY
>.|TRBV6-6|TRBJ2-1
ASSPKLGGYNEQF
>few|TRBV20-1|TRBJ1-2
SARGTLGKNYGYT
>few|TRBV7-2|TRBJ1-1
ASSSGGYTEAF
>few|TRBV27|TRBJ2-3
ASSFGWTDTQY